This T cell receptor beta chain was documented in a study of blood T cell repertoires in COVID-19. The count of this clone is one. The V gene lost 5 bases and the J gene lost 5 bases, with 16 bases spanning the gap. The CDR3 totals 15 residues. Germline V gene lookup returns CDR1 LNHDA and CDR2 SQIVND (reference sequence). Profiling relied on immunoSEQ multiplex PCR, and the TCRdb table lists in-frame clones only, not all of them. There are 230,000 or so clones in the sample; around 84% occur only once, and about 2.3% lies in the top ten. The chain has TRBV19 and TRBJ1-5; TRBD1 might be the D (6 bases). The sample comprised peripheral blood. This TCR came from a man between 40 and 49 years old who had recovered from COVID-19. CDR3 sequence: CASSLQGGGDQPQHF. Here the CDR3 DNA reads TGTGCCAGTAGTTTACAGGGAGGGGGAGATCAGCCCCAGCATTTT.